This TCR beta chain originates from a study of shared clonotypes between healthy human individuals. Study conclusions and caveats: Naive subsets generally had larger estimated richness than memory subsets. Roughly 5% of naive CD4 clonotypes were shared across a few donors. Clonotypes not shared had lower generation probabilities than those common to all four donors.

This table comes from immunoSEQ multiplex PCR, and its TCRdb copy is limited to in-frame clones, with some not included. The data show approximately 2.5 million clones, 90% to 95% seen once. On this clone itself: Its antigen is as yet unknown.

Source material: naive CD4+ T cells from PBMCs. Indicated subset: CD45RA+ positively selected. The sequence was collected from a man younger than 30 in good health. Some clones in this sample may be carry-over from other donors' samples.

As DNA, the CDR3 is TGTGCCAGCAGTTTATCGGCGTGGGACGGCAATCAGCCCCAGCATTTT. Translated: CASSLSAWDGNQPQHF. The rearrangement uses TRBV27 and TRBJ1-5, with D possibly being TRBD1 (5 bases). Germline V lookup: CDR1 MNHEY, CDR2 SMNVEV (reference sequence). Trimming took off 0 bases at V and 2 bases at J, with 11 bases between the two ends. The CDR3 contains 16 residues.